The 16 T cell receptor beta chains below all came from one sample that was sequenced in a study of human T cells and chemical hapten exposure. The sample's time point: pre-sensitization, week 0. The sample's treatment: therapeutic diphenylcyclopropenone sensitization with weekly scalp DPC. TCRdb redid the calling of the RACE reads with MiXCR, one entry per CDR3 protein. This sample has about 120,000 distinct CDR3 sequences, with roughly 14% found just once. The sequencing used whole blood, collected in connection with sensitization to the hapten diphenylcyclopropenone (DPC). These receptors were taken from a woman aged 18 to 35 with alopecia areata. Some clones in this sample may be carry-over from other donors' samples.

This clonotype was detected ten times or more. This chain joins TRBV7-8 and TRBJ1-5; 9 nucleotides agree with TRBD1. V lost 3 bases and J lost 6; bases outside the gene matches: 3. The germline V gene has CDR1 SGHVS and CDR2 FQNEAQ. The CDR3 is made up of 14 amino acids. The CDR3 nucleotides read TGTGCCAGCAGCTTCACAGGGGGCATTCAGCCCCAGCATTTT. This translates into CASSFTGGIQPQHF.

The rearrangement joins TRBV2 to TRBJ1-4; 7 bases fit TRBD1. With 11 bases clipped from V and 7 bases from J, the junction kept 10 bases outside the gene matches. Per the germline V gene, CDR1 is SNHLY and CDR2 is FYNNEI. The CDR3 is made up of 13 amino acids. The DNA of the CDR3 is TGTGCCTCAGGGGGTGAAGTTGGTGAAAAACTGTTTTTT. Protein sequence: CASGGEVGEKLFF.

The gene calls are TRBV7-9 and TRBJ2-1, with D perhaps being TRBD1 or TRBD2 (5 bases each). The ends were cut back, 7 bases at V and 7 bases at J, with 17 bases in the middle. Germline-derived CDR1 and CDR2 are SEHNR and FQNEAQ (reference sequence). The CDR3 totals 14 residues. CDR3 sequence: CASIRLGAGNEQFF. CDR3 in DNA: TGTGCCAGCATCCGTCTCGGGGCCGGGAATGAGCAGTTCTTC.

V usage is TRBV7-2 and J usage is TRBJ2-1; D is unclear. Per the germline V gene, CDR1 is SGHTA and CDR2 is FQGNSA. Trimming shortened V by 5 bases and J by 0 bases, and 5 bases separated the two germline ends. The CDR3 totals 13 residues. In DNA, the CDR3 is TGTGCCAGCAGCCCGAGCTCCTACAATGAGCAGTTCTTC. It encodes CASSPSSYNEQFF.

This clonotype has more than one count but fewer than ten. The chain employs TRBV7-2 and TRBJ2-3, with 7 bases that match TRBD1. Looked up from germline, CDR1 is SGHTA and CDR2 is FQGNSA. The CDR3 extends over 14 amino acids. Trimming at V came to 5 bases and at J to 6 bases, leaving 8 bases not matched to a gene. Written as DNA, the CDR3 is TGTGCCAGCAGCCGGGGACAGTCAGGGGATACGCAGTATTTT. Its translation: CASSRGQSGDTQYF.

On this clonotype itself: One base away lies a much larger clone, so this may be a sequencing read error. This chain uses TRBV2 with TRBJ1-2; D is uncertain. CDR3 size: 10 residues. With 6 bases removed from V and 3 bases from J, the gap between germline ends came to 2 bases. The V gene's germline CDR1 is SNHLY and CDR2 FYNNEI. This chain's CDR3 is CASSHYGYTF. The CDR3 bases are TGTGCCAGCAGCCACTATGGCTACACCTTC.

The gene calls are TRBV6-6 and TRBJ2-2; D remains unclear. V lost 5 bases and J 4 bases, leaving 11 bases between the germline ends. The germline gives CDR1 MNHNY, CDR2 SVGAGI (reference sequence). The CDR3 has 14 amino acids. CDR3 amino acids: CASSPGPSTGELFF. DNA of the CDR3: TGTGCCAGCAGTCCGGGCCCCTCCACCGGGGAGCTGTTTTTT.

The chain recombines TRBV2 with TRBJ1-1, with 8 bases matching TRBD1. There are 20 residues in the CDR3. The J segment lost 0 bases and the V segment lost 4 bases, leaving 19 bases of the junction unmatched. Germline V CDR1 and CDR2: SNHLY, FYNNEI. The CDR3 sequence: CASSGTTGASVSEMNTEAFF. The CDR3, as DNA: TGTGCCAGCAGTGGTACGACAGGGGCTTCCGTTTCCGAGATGAACACTGAAGCTTTCTTT.

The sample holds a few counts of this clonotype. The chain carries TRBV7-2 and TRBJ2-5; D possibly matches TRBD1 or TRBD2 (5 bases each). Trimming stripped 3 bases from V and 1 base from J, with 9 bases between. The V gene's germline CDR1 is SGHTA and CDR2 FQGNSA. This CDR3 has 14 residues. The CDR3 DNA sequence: TGTGCCAGCAGCTTCTGGGACGGCCAAGAGACCCAGTACTTC. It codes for CASSFWDGQETQYF.

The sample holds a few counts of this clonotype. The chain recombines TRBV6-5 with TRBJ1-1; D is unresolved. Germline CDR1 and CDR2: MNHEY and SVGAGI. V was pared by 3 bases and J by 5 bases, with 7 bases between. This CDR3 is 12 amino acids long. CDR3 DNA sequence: TGTGCCAGCAGTTATAGGAAGACTGAAGCTTTCTTT. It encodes CASSYRKTEAFF.

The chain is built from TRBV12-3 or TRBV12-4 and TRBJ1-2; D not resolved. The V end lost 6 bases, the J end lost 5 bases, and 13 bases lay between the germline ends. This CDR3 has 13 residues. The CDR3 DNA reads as TGTGCCAGCAGCCCTACGGGGATATATGGCTACACCTTC. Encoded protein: CASSPTGIYGYTF.

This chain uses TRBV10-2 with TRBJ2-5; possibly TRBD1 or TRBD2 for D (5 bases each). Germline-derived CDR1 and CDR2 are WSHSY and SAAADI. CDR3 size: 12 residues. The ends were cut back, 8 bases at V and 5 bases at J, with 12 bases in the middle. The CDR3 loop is CASGGRRETQYF. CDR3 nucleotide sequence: TGCGCCAGCGGGGGTCGCCGGGAGACCCAGTACTTC.

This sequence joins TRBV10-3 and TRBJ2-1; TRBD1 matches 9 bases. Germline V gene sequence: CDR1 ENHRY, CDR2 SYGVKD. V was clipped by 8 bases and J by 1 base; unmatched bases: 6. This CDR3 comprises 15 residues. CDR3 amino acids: CAIGPGQGSYNEQFF. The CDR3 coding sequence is TGTGCCATCGGGCCGGGACAGGGATCCTACAATGAGCAGTTCTTC.

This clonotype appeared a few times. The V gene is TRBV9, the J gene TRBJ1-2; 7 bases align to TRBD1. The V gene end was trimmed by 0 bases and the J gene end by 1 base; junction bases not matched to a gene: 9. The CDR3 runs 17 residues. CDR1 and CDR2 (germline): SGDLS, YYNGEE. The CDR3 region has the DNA TGTGCCAGCAGCGTAGCCCCACTGACAGGGAGTAACTATGGCTACACCTTC. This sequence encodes CASSVAPLTGSNYGYTF.

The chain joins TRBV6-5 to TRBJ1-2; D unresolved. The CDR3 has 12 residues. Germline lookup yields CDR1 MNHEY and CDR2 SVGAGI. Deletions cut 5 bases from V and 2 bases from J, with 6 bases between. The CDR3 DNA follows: TGTGCCAGCAGTCCCAACAACTATGGCTACACCTTC. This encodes CASSPNNYGYTF.

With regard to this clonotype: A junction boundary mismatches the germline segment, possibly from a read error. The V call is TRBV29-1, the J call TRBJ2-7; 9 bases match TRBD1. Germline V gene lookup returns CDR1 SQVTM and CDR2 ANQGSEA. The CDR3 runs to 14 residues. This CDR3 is CGVVGTGTTYEQYF. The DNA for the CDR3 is TGCGGCGTTGTGGGGACAGGGACTACCTACGAGCAGTACTTC.